This TCR beta chain was found in a study of CD8 T cells in Susac syndrome. Random hexamers were used to reverse transcribe roughly 0.5 to 1 ug of RNA. Amplification of TCR beta CDR3 was carried out by immunoSEQ multiplex PCR, which covered 54 Vbeta and 13 Jbeta segments. TCRdb processed the immunoSEQ multiplex PCR reads anew with MiXCR; each CDR3 protein has one entry. The profile covers about 210,000 distinct CDR3 sequences, with 95% appearing a single time and 0.08% to 0.095% taken by the ten largest. Notes on the study in general: The study conceded that its TCR sequencing and HLA analysis involved relatively few individuals.

TEMRA cells were FACS-enriched, with CD8+ and CD4+ T cells isolated negatively. This CDR3 region has 15 residues. Germline-derived CDR1 and CDR2 are SEHNR and FQNEAQ (reference sequence). V lost 4 bases to trimming and J lost 3 bases; unmatched junction nucleotides: 5. Concerning this clonotype itself: No antigen is known for it.

The chain uses TRBV7-9 and TRBJ1-4; 7 nucleotides align to TRBD1. The source material was CD4+ T cells from PBMCs. The TCR originated in a human donor with multiple sclerosis. CDR3 amino acids: CASSSAGTANEKLFF. CDR3 nucleotide sequence: TGTGCCAGCAGCTCCGCCGGGACAGCTAATGAAAAACTGTTTTTT.